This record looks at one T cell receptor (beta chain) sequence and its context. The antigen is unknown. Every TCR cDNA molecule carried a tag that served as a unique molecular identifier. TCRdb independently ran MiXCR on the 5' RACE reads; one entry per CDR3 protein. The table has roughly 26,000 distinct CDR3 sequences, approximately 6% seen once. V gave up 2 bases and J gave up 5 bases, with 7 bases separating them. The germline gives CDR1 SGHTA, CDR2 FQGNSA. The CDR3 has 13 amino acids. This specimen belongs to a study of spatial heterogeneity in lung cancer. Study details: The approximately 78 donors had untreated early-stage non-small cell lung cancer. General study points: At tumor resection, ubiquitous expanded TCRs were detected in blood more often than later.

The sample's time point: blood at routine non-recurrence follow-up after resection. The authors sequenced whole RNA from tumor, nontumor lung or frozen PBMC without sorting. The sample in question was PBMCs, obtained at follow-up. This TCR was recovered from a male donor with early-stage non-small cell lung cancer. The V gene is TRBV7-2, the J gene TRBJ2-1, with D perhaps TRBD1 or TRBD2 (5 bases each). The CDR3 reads CASSLRGDNEQFF. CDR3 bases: TGTGCCAGCAGCTTAAGGGGAGACAATGAGCAGTTCTTC.